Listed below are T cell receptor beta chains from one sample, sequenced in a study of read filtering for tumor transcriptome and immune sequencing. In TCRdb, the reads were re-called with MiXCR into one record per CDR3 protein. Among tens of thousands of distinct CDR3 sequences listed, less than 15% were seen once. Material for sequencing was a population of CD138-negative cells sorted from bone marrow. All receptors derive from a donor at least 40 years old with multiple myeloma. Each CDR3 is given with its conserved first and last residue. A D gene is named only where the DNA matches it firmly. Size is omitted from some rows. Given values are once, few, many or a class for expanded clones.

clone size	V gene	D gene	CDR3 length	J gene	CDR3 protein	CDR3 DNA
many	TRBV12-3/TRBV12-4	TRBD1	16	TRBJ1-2	CASTPRGTGGFAGYTF	TGTGCCAGCACCCCGAGGGGGACAGGGGGGTTCGCGGGCTACACCTTC
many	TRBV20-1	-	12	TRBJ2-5	CSAMQRQETQYF	TGCAGTGCTATGCAGCGGCAAGAGACCCAGTACTTC
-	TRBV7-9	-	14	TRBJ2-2	CASSLSQFSGELFF	TGTGCCAGCAGCTTAAGCCAATTCTCCGGGGAGCTGTTTTTT
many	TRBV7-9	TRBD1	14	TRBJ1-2	CASSLPTGSYGYTF	TGTGCCAGCAGCTTACCGACAGGGAGCTATGGCTACACCTTC
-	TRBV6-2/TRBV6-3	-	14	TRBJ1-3	CANSYKDFGNTIYF	TGTGCCAACAGTTACAAGGATTTTGGAAACACCATATATTTT
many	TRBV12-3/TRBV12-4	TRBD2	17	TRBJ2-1	CASTLRYGRGENNEQFF	TGTGCCAGCACCTTAAGGTACGGGAGGGGAGAGAACAATGAGCAGTTCTTC
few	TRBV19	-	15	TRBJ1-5	CASSRNIGTESPQHF	TGTGCCAGTAGTAGGAACATAGGGACCGAGTCGCCCCAGCATTTT
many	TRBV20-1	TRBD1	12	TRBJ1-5	CSGAQGAQPQHF	TGCAGTGGGGCACAGGGGGCCCAGCCCCAGCATTTT
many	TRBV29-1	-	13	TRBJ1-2	CSVGQPGEDGYTF	TGCAGCGTTGGTCAGCCAGGGGAAGATGGCTACACCTTC
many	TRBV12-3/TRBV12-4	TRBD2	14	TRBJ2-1	CASSLLAGDGEQFF	TGTGCCAGCAGTTTGTTAGCGGGAGATGGTGAGCAGTTCTTC
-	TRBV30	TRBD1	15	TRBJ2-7	CAWAYPGQGSYEQYF	TGTGCCTGGGCGTACCCAGGACAGGGCTCCTACGAGCAGTACTTC
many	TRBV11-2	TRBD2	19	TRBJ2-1	CASSLGLAGTFPRYNEQFF	TGTGCCAGCAGCTTAGGCCTAGCGGGGACGTTCCCCCGCTACAATGAGCAGTTCTTC
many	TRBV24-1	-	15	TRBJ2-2	CATSEKGTNTGELFF	TGTGCCACCAGTGAAAAAGGAACGAACACCGGGGAGCTGTTTTTT
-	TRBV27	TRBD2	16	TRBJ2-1	CASSLYGTSGSNEQFF	TGTGCCAGCAGTCTTTATGGGACTAGCGGGAGCAATGAGCAGTTCTTC
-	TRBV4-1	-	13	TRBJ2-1	CASSQVNRAPQFF	TGCGCCAGCAGCCAAGTAAACCGTGCCCCTCAGTTCTTC
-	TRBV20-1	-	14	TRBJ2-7	CSDRGLTVTYEQYF	TGCAGTGATAGAGGGCTAACGGTAACCTACGAGCAGTACTTC
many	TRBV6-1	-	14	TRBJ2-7	CASSVARRLGEQYF	TGTGCCAGCAGTGTCGCCAGGAGGCTAGGCGAGCAGTACTTC
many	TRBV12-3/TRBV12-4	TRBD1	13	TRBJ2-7	CASSPTGGIEQYF	TGTGCCAGCAGCCCGACAGGGGGTATCGAGCAGTACTTC
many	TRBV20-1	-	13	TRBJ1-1	CSAPQMLDTEAFF	TGCAGTGCTCCACAAATGCTAGACACTGAAGCTTTCTTT
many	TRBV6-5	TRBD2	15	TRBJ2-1	CASRAGTSQYNEQFF	TGTGCCAGCAGAGCCGGGACTAGCCAATACAATGAGCAGTTCTTC
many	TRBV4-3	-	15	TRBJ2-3	CASSQERIPDHTQYF	TGCGCCAGCAGCCAAGAAAGAATACCCGATCATACGCAGTATTTT
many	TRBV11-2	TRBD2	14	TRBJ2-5	CASSPGLAGETQYF	TGTGCCAGCAGCCCCGGACTAGCGGGAGAGACCCAGTACTTC
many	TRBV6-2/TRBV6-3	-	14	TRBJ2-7	CASSYSGGYYEQYF	TGTGCCAGCAGTTACTCTGGGGGATACTACGAGCAGTACTTC
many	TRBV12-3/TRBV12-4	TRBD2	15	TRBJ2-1	CASSRLAGGNNEQFF	TGTGCCAGCAGCCGCCTGGCGGGAGGGAACAATGAGCAGTTCTTC
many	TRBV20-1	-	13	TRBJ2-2	CSARVSQTGELFF	TGCAGTGCTAGAGTGTCACAAACCGGGGAGCTGTTTTTT
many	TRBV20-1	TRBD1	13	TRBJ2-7	CSAQPTGLREQYF	TGCAGTGCACAACCGACAGGGCTTCGCGAGCAGTACTTC
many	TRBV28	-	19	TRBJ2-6	CASSFWVGDPKGGANVLTF	TGTGCCAGCAGTTTCTGGGTTGGGGACCCTAAGGGGGGGGCCAACGTCCTGACTTTC
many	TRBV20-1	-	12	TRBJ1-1	CSARDLFNEAFF	TGCAGTGCCAGGGACCTCTTTAATGAAGCTTTCTTT